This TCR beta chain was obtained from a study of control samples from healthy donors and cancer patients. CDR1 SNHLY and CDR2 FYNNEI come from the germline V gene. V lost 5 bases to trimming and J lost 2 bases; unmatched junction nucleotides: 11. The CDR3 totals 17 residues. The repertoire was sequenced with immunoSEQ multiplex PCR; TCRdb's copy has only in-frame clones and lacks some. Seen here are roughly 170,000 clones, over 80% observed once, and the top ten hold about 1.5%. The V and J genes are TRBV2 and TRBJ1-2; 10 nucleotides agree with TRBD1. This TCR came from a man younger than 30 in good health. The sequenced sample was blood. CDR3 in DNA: TGTGCCAGCAGTCCGAACGGCAAGACAGGGGGCAACTATGGCTACACCTTC. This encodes CASSPNGKTGGNYGYTF.